A single T cell receptor beta chain is shown here with its context. Its antigen is still unknown. This sample is part of a study of T-cell memory formation after mild COVID-19. TCRdb reprocessed the 5' RACE reads via MiXCR and lists one record per CDR3 protein. This sample has more than 350,000 distinct CDR3 sequences, with around 20% found just once. Study results and limitations: Researchers found some responding clones in pre-infection memory, a sign that cross-reactive memory joined.

V lost 3 bases and J lost 4, with 10 bases in between. Germline V gene data show CDR1 as MGHDK and CDR2 as SYGVNS. The CDR3 is 14 amino acids. This sequence originates from an adult woman who had mild COVID-19 (a few samples of this study predate the infection). Cell type and time point are not known. Sequenced sample: PBMCs or a T cell subset sorted from them (not recorded which). The gene calls are TRBV25-1 and TRBJ1-5; possible D gene TRBD1, 6 bases. CDR3 in amino acids: CASSDQGRNQPQHF. CDR3 nucleotide sequence: TGTGCCAGCAGTGATCAGGGGAGGAATCAGCCCCAGCATTTT.